This T cell receptor beta chain derives from a study of Ad26.COV2.S vaccination and SARS-CoV-2 variants. About the research overall: Donor was one of the participants in the Ad26.COV2.S arm of the COV1001 trial.

V lost 2 bases and J 2 bases, leaving 12 bases between the germline ends. CDR1 is SGHTA, CDR2 FQGTGA, per germline. The CDR3 loop spans 16 amino acids. TCRdb keeps only in-frame clones here, not all; method: immunoSEQ multiplex PCR. The data hold about 400,000 clones, with 70% to 90% observed a single time. Treatment of the sample: some 20 received Ad26.COV2.S at low or high dose, single or two shots; 5 received placebo; per-sample allocation not given. On day 63 after the first injection, vaccine and placebo recipients gave samples. J is TRBJ2-2 and V is TRBV7-3; weak D call: TRBD2 (6 bases). This clonotype was sampled from a person between 18 and 60 years old who received the Ad26.COV2.S COVID-19 vaccine or a placebo. Sequenced material: peripheral blood, taken in a trial of Ad26.COV2.S vaccine versus placebo. CDR3 in DNA: TGTGCCAGCAGCTTAGAGGCGGGAATTAACACCGGGGAGCTGTTTTTT. Amino acids: CASSLEAGINTGELFF.